Each of the 27 T cell receptor beta chains below was sequenced from the same sample in a study of blood T cell repertoires in COVID-19 (dated by TCRdb to the early 2020s). The library relied on the immunoSEQ multiplex PCR assay. TCRdb took this table from immuneACCESS and kept in-frame rearrangements with V and J called. Such tables lack part of the clones; where checked against another copy, unresolved V genes explain under half of the gap, and the rest is unexplained. A total of more than 100,000 clones appear in this sample, around 84% of them only once. The ten largest account for about 2.6% of the sample. The sample taken for sequencing was PBMCs or T cells enriched from blood (not recorded which). All receptors come from a man aged 40-49 years with acute COVID-19.

This clone occurred once. This chain joins TRBV27 and TRBJ1-5, with D unresolved. Trimming shortened V by 10 bases and J by 0 bases, and 16 bases separated the two germline ends. This CDR3 is 15 amino acids long. CDR1 is MNHEY, CDR2 SMNVEV, per germline (reference sequence). The CDR3 spells CATRGGSDSNQPQHF. The CDR3 DNA reads as TGTGCCACCCGAGGCGGCAGCGATAGCAATCAGCCCCAGCATTTT.

The chain combines TRBV10-3 with TRBJ2-7, with 7 bases matching TRBD1. The length of the CDR3 is 12 residues. Germline CDR1 ENHRY, CDR2 SYGVKD. Unmatched junction bases numbered 0, after V lost 3 bases and J lost 4 bases. CDR3 loop: CAISEQGYEQYF. The CDR3 coding sequence is TGTGCCATCAGTGAACAGGGGTACGAGCAGTACTTC.

CDR3 residues: CASSRGTDQETQYF. In DNA form, the CDR3 reads TGTGCCAGCAGCCGAGGGACAGACCAAGAGACCCAGTACTTC. The V gene is TRBV11-3, the J gene TRBJ2-5; TRBD1 agrees at 7 bases. This CDR3 has 14 amino acids. V shed 5 bases and J 0 bases; nucleotides not matched to a gene: 3. The germline CDR1 and CDR2 sequences are SGHNT and YENEEA.

V gene TRBV6-5 combines with J gene TRBJ1-6; possibly TRBD1 for D (6 bases). V gave up 6 bases and J gave up 7 bases, with 13 bases separating them. This CDR3 is 14 amino acids long. CDR1 MNHEY and CDR2 SVGAGI come from the germline V gene. CDR3 amino acids: CASRPQGENSPLHF. The CDR3 nucleotides read TGTGCCAGCAGACCACAGGGTGAGAATTCACCCCTCCACTTT.

The chain employs TRBV5-8 and TRBJ1-1, with D perhaps matching TRBD1 (6 bases). In germline, CDR1 is SGHTS, CDR2 YDEGEE. V lost 1 base and J 1 base, leaving 11 bases between the germline ends. The CDR3 runs to 15 residues. The CDR3 protein is CASSLPATGNTEAFF. The CDR3, as DNA: TGTGCCAGCAGCTTGCCCGCGACAGGGAACACTGAAGCTTTCTTT.

The rearrangement uses TRBV6-1 and TRBJ1-2, with D possibly matching TRBD1 (5 bases). CDR1 is MNHNS and CDR2 is SASEGT in the germline V gene. Trimming took 0 bases from V and 5 from J, leaving 13 bases between them. The CDR3 is made up of 15 amino acids. The CDR3 region is CASSEAVGVQYGYTF. The CDR3 nucleotides are TGTGCCAGCAGTGAAGCAGTAGGGGTACAGTATGGCTACACCTTC.

The V gene is TRBV2, the J gene TRBJ2-3, with 12 bases fitting TRBD2. The CDR3 has 16 residues. The V gene's germline CDR1 is SNHLY and CDR2 FYNNEI. With 6 bases clipped from V and 2 bases from J, the junction kept 6 bases outside the gene matches. The CDR3 spells CASSILAGGLTDTQYF. For the CDR3, the DNA is TGTGCCAGCAGCATACTAGCGGGGGGCCTCACAGATACGCAGTATTTT.

V gene TRBV7-3 combines with J gene TRBJ2-3; D is perhaps TRBD2 (7 bases). V shed 2 bases and J shed 4 bases, with 10 bases lying between them. The length of the CDR3 is 14 residues. Germline CDR1 SGHTA, CDR2 FQGTGA. CDR3 bases: TGTGCCAGCAGCTTATGGGGGGGCGCAGATACGCAGTATTTT. Translation: CASSLWGGADTQYF.

The CDR3 spells CASRWTEINSPLHF. In DNA, the CDR3 is TGTGCCAGCAGGTGGACAGAGATAAATTCACCCCTCCACTTT. The chain has TRBV7-8 and TRBJ1-6; the D gene is possibly TRBD1 (6 bases). Germline CDR1 and CDR2: SGHVS and FQNEAQ. Deletions cut 6 bases from V and 7 bases from J, with 13 bases between. CDR3 length: 14 residues.

The chain uses TRBV10-1 and TRBJ2-7; no clear D gene. The CDR3 totals 15 residues. With 0 bases removed from V and 2 bases from J, the gap between germline ends came to 11 bases. CDR1 WNHNN and CDR2 SYGVQD come from the germline V gene (reference sequence). CDR3 loop: CASSESSRIPYEQYF. DNA for the CDR3: TGCGCCAGCAGTGAGTCGTCCAGAATCCCCTACGAGCAGTACTTC.

CDR3 nucleotides: TGTGCCAGTAGTCCCCAGGGACTGCCGTTGGCTTTCTTT. It translates to CASSPQGLPLAFF. The rearrangement uses TRBV19 and TRBJ1-1; TRBD1 might be the D (5 bases). The CDR3 runs to 13 residues. Trimming left V 5 bases short and J 11 bases short, with 18 bases between. Germline V gives CDR1 LNHDA, CDR2 SQIVND (reference sequence).

This clone was seen only a few times. The chain joins TRBV29-1 to TRBJ1-1, with a possible D match to TRBD1 (6 bases). CDR3 size: 10 residues. V dropped 5 bases and J dropped 6 bases, with 7 bases sitting between them. Germline-derived CDR1 and CDR2 are SQVTM and ANQGSEA. In DNA, the CDR3 is TGCAGCGTTCACAGGGCTGAAGCTTTCTTT. As protein: CSVHRAEAFF.

The genes are TRBV7-9 and TRBJ2-2; TRBD1 aligns across 7 bases. This CDR3 has 15 residues. The germline CDR1 and CDR2 sequences are SEHNR and FQNEAQ (reference sequence). Unmatched junction bases numbered 8, after V lost 7 bases and J lost 3 bases. The CDR3 DNA is TGTGCCAGCACCCCCCGAGGGGGCGACACCGGGGAGCTGTTTTTT. Translated: CASTPRGGDTGELFF.

This clone was found a few times. The chain uses TRBV15 and TRBJ1-5; D is unclear. V shed 0 bases and J shed 6 bases, with 9 bases lying between them. Germline loops: CDR1 LNHNV, CDR2 YYDKDF (reference sequence). There are 14 residues in the CDR3. CDR3 protein: CATSREGGTQPQHF. The CDR3 coding sequence is TGTGCCACCAGCAGAGAAGGAGGTACTCAGCCCCAGCATTTT.

The CDR3 sequence is CASSAPGNEQFF. For the CDR3, the DNA is TGTGCCAGCAGCGCCCCGGGGAATGAGCAGTTCTTC. The gene calls are TRBV7-9 and TRBJ2-1; maybe TRBD2 (5 bases). The CDR3 covers 12 residues. The V end was cut by 5 bases, the J end by 7 bases, with 9 bases between. Germline V gene data show CDR1 as SEHNR and CDR2 as FQNEAQ (reference sequence).

The chain joins TRBV5-6 to TRBJ1-2; 10 nucleotides match TRBD1. This CDR3 has 16 residues. J lost 0 bases, V lost 5 bases, and 7 bases had no gene match. Germline V CDR1 and CDR2: SGHDT, YYEEEE. CDR3 amino acids: CASSFRGTGANYGYTF. The CDR3 DNA reads TGTGCCAGCAGTTTTCGCGGGACAGGGGCTAACTATGGCTACACCTTC.

The chain joins TRBV7-2 to TRBJ2-7; 10 nucleotides line up with TRBD2. Germline trimming cut 4 bases from V and 7 bases from J; bases unmatched to any gene: 10. The CDR3 has 15 amino acids. Germline V gene data show CDR1 as SGHTA and CDR2 as FQGNSA. DNA of the CDR3: TGTGCCAGCAGCTCTCAGCGGGAGGGCCTAGGGGAGCAGTACTTC. Encoded protein: CASSSQREGLGEQYF.

The rearrangement uses TRBV2 and TRBJ1-5; D is ambiguous. The CDR3 is 14 residues long. From germline, CDR1 is SNHLY and CDR2 FYNNEI. V lost 5 bases and J lost 2, with 10 bases in between. The CDR3 DNA sequence: TGTGCCAGCAGTAACTCGGTAGGCAATCAGCCCCAGCATTTT. This codes for CASSNSVGNQPQHF.

The chain employs TRBV6-5 and TRBJ1-4; D possibly corresponds to TRBD1 (5 bases). Between the trimmed V and J ends, which lost 0 bases and 7 bases, there was a span of 15 bases. CDR3 size: 16 residues. CDR1 MNHEY and CDR2 SVGAGI come from the germline V gene. The CDR3 DNA is TGTGCCAGCAGTTACTCTCAGACAGACTTGACTGAAAAACTGTTTTTT. It yields the protein CASSYSQTDLTEKLFF.

The rearrangement uses TRBV3-1 (or the pseudogene TRBV3-2) and TRBJ2-3, with 7 bases fitting TRBD1. CDR3 size: 15 residues. The germline V gene has CDR1 LGHDT and CDR2 YNNKEL (reference sequence). The ends lost 4 bases at V and 3 bases at J; junction bases unmatched: 7. CDR3 region: CASSLRTGNTDTQYF. The CDR3 DNA reads TGTGCCAGCAGCCTCCGGACAGGAAATACAGATACGCAGTATTTT.

This clone has just one count. The chain couples TRBV25-1 to TRBJ2-7; a possible D gene is TRBD2 (5 bases). The CDR3 loop spans 15 amino acids. Per germline, CDR1 MGHDK and CDR2 SYGVNS. V lost 5 bases and J lost 2, with 16 bases in between. The chain's CDR3 is CASSMSQEAAYEQYF. CDR3 sequence (DNA): TGTGCCAGCAGTATGTCGCAGGAGGCCGCCTACGAGCAGTACTTC.

The sample holds one count of this clone. The J gene is TRBJ2-3, the V gene TRBV19, with a tentative D call TRBD1 (6 bases). V lost 4 bases and J 4 bases, leaving 15 bases between the germline ends. Germline values: CDR1 LNHDA, CDR2 SQIVND (reference sequence). This CDR3 has 15 amino acids. The CDR3 spells CASSRAGEGADTQYF. The DNA of the CDR3 is TGTGCCAGTAGTAGAGCAGGGGAAGGCGCAGATACGCAGTATTTT.

The V call is TRBV18, the J call TRBJ1-5, with TRBD1 matching 10 bases. V lost 4 bases and J lost 5; bases outside the gene matches: 5. The CDR3 is 15 residues long. CDR1 and CDR2 (germline): KGHSH, LQKENI. DNA of the CDR3: TGTGCCAGCTCACTCCCGGGACAGGGGCATCAGCCCCAGCATTTT. Protein sequence: CASSLPGQGHQPQHF.

This clone was recorded only once. The rearrangement uses TRBV6-5 and TRBJ2-7; D may be TRBD2 (6 bases). V dropped 6 bases and J dropped 7 bases, with 19 bases sitting between them. CDR1 is MNHEY, CDR2 SVGAGI, per germline. The CDR3 has 14 amino acids. The CDR3 loop reads CASRHRDSFGEQYF. CDR3 DNA: TGTGCCAGCAGGCACCGGGACTCTTTTGGAGAGCAGTACTTC.

This clone was seen more than once but under ten times. The chain combines TRBV19 with TRBJ1-2; tentative D call: TRBD1 (6 bases). From germline, CDR1 is LNHDA and CDR2 SQIVND (reference sequence). V was trimmed by 5 bases and J by 6 bases, leaving 13 bases between them. This CDR3 region has 13 residues. The CDR3 spells CASSLRQEHGYTF. In DNA form, the CDR3 reads TGTGCCAGTAGTCTTAGACAGGAACATGGCTACACCTTC.

As for this clone: Different DNA sequences within this sample yield the same CDR3. The chain links TRBV5-1 to TRBJ2-3, with TRBD2 matching 8 bases. The V gene end was trimmed by 7 bases and the J gene end by 5 bases; junction bases not matched to a gene: 0. Germline CDR1 is SGHRS and CDR2 is YFSETQ. This CDR3 comprises 11 residues. This CDR3 is CASRGGDTQYF. In nucleotides, the CDR3 is TGCGCCAGCCGGGGGGGAGATACGCAGTATTTT. Full variable domain (remainder filled in from reference TRBV5-1 and TRBJ2-3): KAGVTQTPRYLIKTRGQQVTLSCSPISGHRSVSWYQQTPGQGLQFLFEYFSETQRNKGNFPGRFSGRQFSNSRSEMNVSTLELGDSALYLCASRGGDTQYFGPGTRLTVL.

This clone was picked up many times. The chain employs TRBV14 and TRBJ2-7; a possible D gene is TRBD1 (5 bases). The V gene's germline CDR1 is SGHDN and CDR2 FVKESK. V gave up 4 bases and J gave up 3 bases, with 13 bases separating them. The CDR3 loop spans 14 amino acids. CDR3 in amino acids: CASSREGAYYEQYF. The CDR3 DNA is TGTGCCAGCAGCCGCGAAGGGGCTTACTACGAGCAGTACTTC.